Listed below are T cell receptor beta chains from one sample, sequenced in a study of cytomegalovirus exposure and HLA in healthy donors. Produced via immunoSEQ multiplex PCR; TCRdb's table is partial and in-frame only. The table shows about 120,000 clones, with under 85% occurring only once. Sequences were obtained from PBMCs. Source of these receptors: a man between 35 and 55 years old in good health and CMV-seropositive. The CDR3 runs from the conserved cysteine through the conserved F or W. The D gene is left open where the match is weak. Clone size is shown for a subset of rows, as once, few, many or a class of expanded clone.

J: TRBJ1-4
D: -
V: TRBV19
size: once
DNA: TGTGCCAGTGGCCGCGGGATAGATGAAAAACTGTTTTTT
CDR3: CASGRGIDEKLFF

J: TRBJ2-4
D: TRBD1
V: TRBV14
size: -
DNA: TGTGCCAGCAGCCCCAACGCCGGGACAGGGGTTGGAGACATTCAGTACTTC
CDR3: CASSPNAGTGVGDIQYF

J: TRBJ1-1
D: -
V: TRBV6-6
size: -
DNA: TGTGCCAGCAGCCAAGAGGCTGAAGCTTTCTTT
CDR3: CASSQEAEAFF

J: TRBJ1-5
D: -
V: TRBV30
size: -
DNA: TGTGCCTGGAGTGCACAAGTTAGCAATCAGCCCCAGCATTTT
CDR3: CAWSAQVSNQPQHF

J: TRBJ2-3
D: TRBD2
V: TRBV7-2
size: few
DNA: TGTGCCAGCAGCTTAAGGCAAGGGTGGGAGGGTACGCAGTATTTT
CDR3: CASSLRQGWEGTQYF

J: TRBJ2-1
D: -
V: TRBV4-3
size: -
DNA: TGCGCCAGCAGCCAAATACAGGGGGGGCCCTACAATGAGCAGTTCTTC
CDR3: CASSQIQGGPYNEQFF

J: TRBJ2-1
D: TRBD1
V: TRBV15
size: -
DNA: TGTGCCACCAGCTCGTTACAGGGGATATACAATGAGCAGTTCTTC
CDR3: CATSSLQGIYNEQFF

J: TRBJ1-4
D: -
V: TRBV7-2
size: -
DNA: TGTGCCAGCAACCTGGCCGCAAACAATGAAAAACTGTTTTTT
CDR3: CASNLAANNEKLFF

J: TRBJ1-5
D: TRBD1
V: TRBV7-9
size: -
DNA: TGTTCCAGCAGCCTATGGACAGGGGAGGTGAATCAGCCCCAGCATTTT
CDR3: CSSSLWTGEVNQPQHF

J: TRBJ2-1
D: -
V: TRBV27
size: -
DNA: TGTGCCAGCAGTTTCGGGGACTTGTCTTTCAATGAGCAGTTCTTC
CDR3: CASSFGDLSFNEQFF

J: TRBJ2-3
D: TRBD2
V: TRBV7-6
size: -
DNA: TGTGCCAGCAGCTTGGGGGGAGGGGTTCGCACAGATACGCAGTATTTT
CDR3: CASSLGGGVRTDTQYF

J: TRBJ2-1
D: -
V: TRBV6-6
size: -
DNA: TGTGCCAGCAGTTACGACTCGTCCAATGAGCAGTTCTTC
CDR3: CASSYDSSNEQFF

J: TRBJ2-5
D: TRBD2
V: TRBV7-2
size: -
DNA: TGTGCCAGCAGCTTAGATCGGCGGGGGGGCCTGGAGACCCAGTACTTC
CDR3: CASSLDRRGGLETQYF

J: TRBJ2-5
D: -
V: TRBV5-4
size: once
DNA: TGTGCCAGCAGCTTCCGGGACACCCAAGAGACCCAGTACTTC
CDR3: CASSFRDTQETQYF

J: TRBJ2-6
D: -
V: TRBV2
size: few
DNA: TGTGCCAGCAGACAGCGGAACTCTGGGGCCAACGTCCTGACTTTC
CDR3: CASRQRNSGANVLTF

J: TRBJ2-7
D: -
V: TRBV10-2
size: few
DNA: TGCGCCAGCAGAAGCAGAGGCTACGAGCAGTACTTC
CDR3: CASRSRGYEQYF

J: TRBJ2-7
D: TRBD2
V: TRBV4-2
size: -
DNA: TGTGCCAGCAGCCAAGATGGGGCGGGGGGCCATAGGTACGAGCAGTACTTC
CDR3: CASSQDGAGGHRYEQYF

J: TRBJ1-2
D: -
V: TRBV5-5
size: -
DNA: TGTGCCAGCAGCTTGACACAGGTGGATGGCTACACCTTC
CDR3: CASSLTQVDGYTF

J: TRBJ2-1
D: TRBD1
V: TRBV29-1
size: once
DNA: TGCAGCGTGTTCTACCTACTAGGGGGCGGTTACAATGAGCAGTTCTTC
CDR3: CSVFYLLGGGYNEQFF

J: TRBJ1-6
D: -
V: TRBV14
size: -
DNA: TGTGCCAGCAGCCATAACTCATTTAGTTCACCCCTCCACTTT
CDR3: CASSHNSFSSPLHF

J: TRBJ2-2
D: -
V: TRBV21-1
size: -
DNA: TGTGCCAGCAGCAAGGGGGGTGGGACCGGGGAGCTGTTTTTT
CDR3: CASSKGGGTGELFF

J: TRBJ2-2
D: -
V: TRBV7-7
size: -
DNA: TGTGCTAGCAGTTCAGTAATCACCGGGGAGCTGTTTTTT
CDR3: CASSSVITGELFF

J: TRBJ2-5
D: -
V: TRBV7-9
size: -
DNA: TGTGCCAGCAGCTTACCCTGGGACTACCAAGAGACCCAGTACTTC
CDR3: CASSLPWDYQETQYF

J: TRBJ2-2
D: TRBD1
V: TRBV4-3
size: -
DNA: TGCGCCAGCAGCCTCGGGACAGGGAGCACCGGGGAGCTGTTTTTT
CDR3: CASSLGTGSTGELFF

J: TRBJ2-6
D: -
V: TRBV4-3
size: -
DNA: TGCGCCAGCAGCCAGGACCCGTTGGGGGGGGCCAACGGCCTGACTTTC
CDR3: CASSQDPLGGANGLTF

J: TRBJ2-7
D: TRBD1
V: TRBV25-1
size: -
DNA: TGTGCCAGCAGTGAAACGGGACAGGGAATCGAGCAGTACTTC
CDR3: CASSETGQGIEQYF

J: TRBJ2-1
D: TRBD1
V: TRBV29-1
size: -
DNA: TGCAGCGAACGAACCGGGACAGGGTTCCATGAGCAGTTCTTC
CDR3: CSERTGTGFHEQFF